This T cell receptor (beta chain) comes out of a study of cytomegalovirus exposure and HLA in healthy donors. The donors were healthy bone marrow donors. With 60 Vbeta and 13 Jbeta primers, the PCR was carried out. Here immunoSEQ multiplex PCR was the method, and the copy in TCRdb shows in-frame clones only, minus some. The sample holds fewer than 250,000 clones, around 80% seen once. This CDR3 is 14 amino acids long. Germline values: CDR1 SEHNR, CDR2 FQNEAQ (reference sequence). With 4 bases removed from V and 3 bases from J, the gap between germline ends came to 10 bases. This clone was seen only a few times. Its antigen is undetermined. Study findings and constraints: A later analysis reportedly found fewer N-insertions in an Asian-associated ancestry cluster than the roughly 680-donor mean. TCR beta chain V- and J-gene trimming was linked, in a later analysis, to a missense variant in DCLRE1C.

This chain links TRBV7-9 with TRBJ1-5; D unclear. The clonotype originates from a man aged 35 to 55 in good health and CMV-seropositive. The sequenced sample was PBMCs. The CDR3 region has the DNA TGTGCCAGCAGCTATCAGGATCCCAATCAGCCCCAGCATTTT. It yields the protein CASSYQDPNQPQHF. The complete variable domain, with remaining parts taken from reference TRBV7-9 and TRBJ1-5, reads DTGVSQNPRHKITKRGQNVTFRCDPISEHNRLYWYRQTLGQGPEFLTYFQNEAQLEKSRLLSDRFSAERPKGSFSTLEIQRTEQGDSAMYLCASSYQDPNQPQHFGDGTRLSIL.